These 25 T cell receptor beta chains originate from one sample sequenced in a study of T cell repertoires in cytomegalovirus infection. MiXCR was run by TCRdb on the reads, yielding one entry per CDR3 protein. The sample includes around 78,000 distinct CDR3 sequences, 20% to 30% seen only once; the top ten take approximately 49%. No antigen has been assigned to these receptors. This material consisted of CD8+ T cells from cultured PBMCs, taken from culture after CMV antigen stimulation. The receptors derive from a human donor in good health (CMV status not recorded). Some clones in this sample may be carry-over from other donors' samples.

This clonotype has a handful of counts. CDR3 amino acids: CAWSFLERGGEAFF. CDR3 bases: TGTGCCTGGAGTTTCCTCGAGAGGGGAGGTGAAGCTTTCTTT. The chain has TRBV30 and TRBJ1-1; maybe TRBD1 (5 bases). V was trimmed by 2 bases and J by 7 bases, leaving 17 bases between them. From germline, CDR1 is GTSNPN and CDR2 SVGIG (reference sequence). There are 14 residues in the CDR3. The full variable domain, in which reference TRBV30 and TRBJ1-1 provide the parts outside the CDR3, is SQTIHQWPATLVQPVGSPLSLECTVEGTSNPNLYWYRQAAGRGLQLLFYSVGIGQISSEVPQNLSASRPQDRQFILSSKKLLLSDSGFYLCAWSFLERGGEAFFGQGTRLTVV.

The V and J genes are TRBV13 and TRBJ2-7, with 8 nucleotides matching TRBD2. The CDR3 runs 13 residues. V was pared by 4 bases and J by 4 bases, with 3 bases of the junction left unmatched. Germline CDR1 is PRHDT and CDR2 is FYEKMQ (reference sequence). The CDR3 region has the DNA TGTGCCAGCAGCTCGACTAGCGAGTACGAGCAGTACTTC. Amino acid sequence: CASSSTSEYEQYF.

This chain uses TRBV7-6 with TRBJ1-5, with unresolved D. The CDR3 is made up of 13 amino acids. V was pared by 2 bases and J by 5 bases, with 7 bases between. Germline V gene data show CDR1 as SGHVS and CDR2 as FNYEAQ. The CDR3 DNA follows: TGTGCCAGCAGCTTAAACGGGTATCAGCCCCAGCATTTT. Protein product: CASSLNGYQPQHF.

The CDR3 spells CASSVGDGGNIQYF. In DNA, the CDR3 is TGTGCCAGCAGCGTAGGCGATGGGGGAAACATTCAGTACTTC. The chain has TRBV9 and TRBJ2-4, with D tentatively TRBD1 or TRBD2 (5 bases each). V lost 0 bases, J lost 6 bases, and 10 bases lay in between. The germline V gene encodes CDR1 SGDLS and CDR2 YYNGEE. The CDR3 runs 14 residues.

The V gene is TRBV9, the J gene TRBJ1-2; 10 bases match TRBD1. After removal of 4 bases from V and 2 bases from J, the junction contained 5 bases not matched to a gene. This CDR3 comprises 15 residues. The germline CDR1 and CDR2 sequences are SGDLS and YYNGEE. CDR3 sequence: CASSQGQGINYGYTF. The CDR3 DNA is TGTGCCAGCAGCCAGGGACAGGGGATCAACTATGGCTACACCTTC.

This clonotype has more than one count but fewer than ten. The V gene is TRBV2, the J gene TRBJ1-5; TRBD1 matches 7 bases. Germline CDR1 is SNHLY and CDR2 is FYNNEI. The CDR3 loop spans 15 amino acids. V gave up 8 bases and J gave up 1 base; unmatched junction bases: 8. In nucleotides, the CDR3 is TGTGCCAGCCGACAGGGCCTAGGGAGCAATCAGCCCCAGCATTTT. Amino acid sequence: CASRQGLGSNQPQHF.

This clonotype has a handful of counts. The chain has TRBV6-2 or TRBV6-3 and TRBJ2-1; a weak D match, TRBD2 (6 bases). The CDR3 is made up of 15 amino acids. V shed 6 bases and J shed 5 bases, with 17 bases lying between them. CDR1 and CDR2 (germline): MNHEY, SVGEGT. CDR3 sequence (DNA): TGTGCCAGCAGCCGAGGGACTGACCTCGACAATGAGCAGTTCTTC. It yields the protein CASSRGTDLDNEQFF.

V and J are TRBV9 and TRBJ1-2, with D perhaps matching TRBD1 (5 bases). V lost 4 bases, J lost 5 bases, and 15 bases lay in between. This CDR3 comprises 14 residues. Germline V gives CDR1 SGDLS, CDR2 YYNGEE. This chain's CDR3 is CASSTTGTEYGYTF. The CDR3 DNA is TGTGCCAGCAGCACAACCGGGACGGAGTATGGCTACACCTTC.

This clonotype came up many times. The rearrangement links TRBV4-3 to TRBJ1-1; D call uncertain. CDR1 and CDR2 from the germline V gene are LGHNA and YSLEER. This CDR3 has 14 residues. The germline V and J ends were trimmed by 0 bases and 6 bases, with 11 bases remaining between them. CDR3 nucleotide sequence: TGCGCCAGCAGCCAAGATCTGGAGGGCCCTGAAGCTTTCTTT. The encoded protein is CASSQDLEGPEAFF.

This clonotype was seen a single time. CDR3: CSASGGTGVETQYF. DNA of the CDR3: TGCAGTGCTTCGGGGGGGACAGGGGTGGAGACCCAGTACTTC. V usage is TRBV20-1 and J usage is TRBJ2-5; TRBD1 matches at 10 bases. With 5 bases clipped from V and 5 bases from J, the junction kept 8 bases outside the gene matches. The CDR3 loop spans 14 amino acids. CDR1 and CDR2 (germline): DFQATT, SNEGSKA (reference sequence).

CDR3 amino acids: CASRPQLATNEKLFF. The CDR3 nucleotides read TGTGCCAGCAGACCTCAGCTTGCAACTAATGAAAAACTGTTTTTT. The rearrangement joins TRBV7-9 to TRBJ1-4; D gene unclear. Deletions cut 6 bases from V and 0 bases from J, with 11 bases between. Germline CDR1 and CDR2: SEHNR and FQNEAQ (reference sequence). This CDR3 is 15 amino acids long.

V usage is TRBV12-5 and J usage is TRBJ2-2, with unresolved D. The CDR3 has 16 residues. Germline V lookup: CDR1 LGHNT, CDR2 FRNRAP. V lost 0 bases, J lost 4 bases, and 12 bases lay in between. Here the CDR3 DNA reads TGTGCTAGTGGTTTGGTACTGGGGTCCCCCACCGGGGAGCTGTTTTTT. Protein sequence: CASGLVLGSPTGELFF.

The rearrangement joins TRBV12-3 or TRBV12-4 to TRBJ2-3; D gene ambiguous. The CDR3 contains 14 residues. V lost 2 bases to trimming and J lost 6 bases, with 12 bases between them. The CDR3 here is CASSLPGPLDTQYF. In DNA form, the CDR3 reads TGTGCCAGCAGTTTACCTGGGCCCCTGGATACGCAGTATTTT.

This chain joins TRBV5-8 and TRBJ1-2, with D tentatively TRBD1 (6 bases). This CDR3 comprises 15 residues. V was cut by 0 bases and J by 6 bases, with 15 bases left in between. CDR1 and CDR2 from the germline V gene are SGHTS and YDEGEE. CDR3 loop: CASSLVGTPIDGYTF. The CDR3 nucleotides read TGTGCCAGCAGCTTGGTAGGGACACCAATCGATGGCTACACCTTC.

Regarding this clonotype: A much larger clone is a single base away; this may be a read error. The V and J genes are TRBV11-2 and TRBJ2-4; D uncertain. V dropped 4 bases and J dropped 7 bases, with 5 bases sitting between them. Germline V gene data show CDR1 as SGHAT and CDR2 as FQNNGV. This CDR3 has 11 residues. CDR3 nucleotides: TGTGCCAGCAGCTCGAGGAACATTCAGTACTTC. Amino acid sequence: CASSSRNIQYF.

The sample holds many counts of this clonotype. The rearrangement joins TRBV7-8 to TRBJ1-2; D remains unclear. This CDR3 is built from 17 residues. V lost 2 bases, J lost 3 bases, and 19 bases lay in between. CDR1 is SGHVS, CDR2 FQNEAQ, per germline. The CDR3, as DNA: TGTGCCAGCAGCTTAAGCCCCGTCGGCCTGGAACACTATGGCTACACCTTC. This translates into CASSLSPVGLEHYGYTF.

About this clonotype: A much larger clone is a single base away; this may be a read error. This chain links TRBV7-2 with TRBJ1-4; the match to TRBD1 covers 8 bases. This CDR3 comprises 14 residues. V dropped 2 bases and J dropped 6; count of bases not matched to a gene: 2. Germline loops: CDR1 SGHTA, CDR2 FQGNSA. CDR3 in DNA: TGTGCCAGCAGCTTAACAGGGGGAGATGAAAAACTGTTTTTT. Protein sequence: CASSLTGGDEKLFF.

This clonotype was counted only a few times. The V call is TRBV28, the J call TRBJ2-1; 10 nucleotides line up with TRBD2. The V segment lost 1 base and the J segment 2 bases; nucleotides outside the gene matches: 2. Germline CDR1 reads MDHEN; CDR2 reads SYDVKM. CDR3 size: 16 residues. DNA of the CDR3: TGTGCCAGCAGTTTATTACTAGCGGGAACCTACAATGAGCAGTTCTTC. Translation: CASSLLLAGTYNEQFF.

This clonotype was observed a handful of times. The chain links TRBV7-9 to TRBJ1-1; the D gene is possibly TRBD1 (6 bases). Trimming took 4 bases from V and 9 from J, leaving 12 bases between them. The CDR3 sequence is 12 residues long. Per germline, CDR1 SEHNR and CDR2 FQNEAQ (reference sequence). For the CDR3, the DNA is TGTGCCAGCAGCTCTGGGGGACAAAAAGCTTTCTTT. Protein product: CASSSGGQKAFF.

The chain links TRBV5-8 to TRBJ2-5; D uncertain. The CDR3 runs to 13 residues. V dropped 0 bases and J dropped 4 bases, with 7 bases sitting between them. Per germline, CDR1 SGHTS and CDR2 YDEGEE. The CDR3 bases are TGTGCCAGCAGCTTGGGACCGGCAGAGACCCAGTACTTC. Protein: CASSLGPAETQYF.

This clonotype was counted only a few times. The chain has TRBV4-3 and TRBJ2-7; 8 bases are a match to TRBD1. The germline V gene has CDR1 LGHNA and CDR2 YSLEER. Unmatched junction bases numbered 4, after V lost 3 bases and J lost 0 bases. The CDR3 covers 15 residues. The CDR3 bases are TGCGCCAGCAGCCAGGGACAGGTGAGCTCCTACGAGCAGTACTTC. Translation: CASSQGQVSSYEQYF.

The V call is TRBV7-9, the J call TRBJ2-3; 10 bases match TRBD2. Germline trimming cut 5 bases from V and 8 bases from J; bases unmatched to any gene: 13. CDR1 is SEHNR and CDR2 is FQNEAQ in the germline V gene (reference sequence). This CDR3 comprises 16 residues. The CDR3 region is CASSLRSSGRNGTQYF. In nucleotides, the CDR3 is TGTGCCAGCAGCCTACGATCTAGCGGGAGAAACGGTACGCAGTATTTT. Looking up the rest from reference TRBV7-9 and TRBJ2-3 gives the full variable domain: DTGVSQNPRHKITKRGQNVTFRCDPISEHNRLYWYRQTLGQGPEFLTYFQNEAQLEKSRLLSDRFSAERPKGSFSTLEIQRTEQGDSAMYLCASSLRSSGRNGTQYFGPGTRLTVL.

The CDR3 loop reads CASSLGARSTDTQYF. In DNA, the CDR3 is TGTGCCAGCAGCTTGGGCGCCCGATCCACAGATACGCAGTATTTT. This chain connects TRBV5-6 to TRBJ2-3; no definite D call. The CDR3 contains 15 residues. V lost 0 bases and J 2 bases, leaving 10 bases between the germline ends. CDR1 SGHDT and CDR2 YYEEEE come from the germline V gene.

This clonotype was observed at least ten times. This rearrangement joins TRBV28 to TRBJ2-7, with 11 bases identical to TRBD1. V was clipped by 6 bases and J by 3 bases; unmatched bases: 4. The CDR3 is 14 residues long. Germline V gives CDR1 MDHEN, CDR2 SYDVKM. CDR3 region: CASSLGQGGYEQYF. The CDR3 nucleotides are TGTGCCAGCAGCCTGGGACAGGGGGGCTACGAGCAGTACTTC.

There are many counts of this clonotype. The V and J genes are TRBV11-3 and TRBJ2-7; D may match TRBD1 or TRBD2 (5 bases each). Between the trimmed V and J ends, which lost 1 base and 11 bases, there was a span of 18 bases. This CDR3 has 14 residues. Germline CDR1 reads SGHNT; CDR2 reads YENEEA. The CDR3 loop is CASSLGYGALQEYF. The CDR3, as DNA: TGTGCCAGCAGCTTAGGGTACGGGGCACTGCAGGAGTACTTC.